This TCR beta chain was identified in a study of blood T cell repertoires in COVID-19 (dated by TCRdb to 2020 to 2022). Concerning the study at large: Collaborator samples came from the United States, Italy and Spain and covered acute and convalescent phases of COVID-19. The material from the prospective study consisted of cDNA or gDNA derived from T cells, B-cell-depleted T cells, or PBMCs. The dataset comprised deeply sampled blood TCRbeta repertoires from subjects exposed to, actively infected with, or recovered from COVID-19. Where HLA class I and class II types were available, the types were taken from metadata supplied by the sample provider, not from assay-based typing. Sample metadata almost always included a de-identified subject ID, COVID-19 status, age in years and sex. The samples were drawn from the first 160 participants of the ongoing ImmuneRACE study and from 950 to 1,500 subjects provided by 6 global collaborators. The repertoires were released in a freely available public database intended as a resource for research on the immune response to SARS-CoV-2. Study-level results and caveats: How much clinical and demographic metadata was included differed by source and by participant, and the metadata was provided uncurated.

The immunoSEQ Assay, a bias-controlled multiplex PCR, was used to amplify TCRbeta CDR3 regions from genomic DNA. As for the authors' bioinformatics: Within the assay, amplification of reference gene primers was used to estimate how many nucleated cells each sample contained. Sequence reads were collapsed and filtered to measure the absolute abundance of every unique TCRbeta CDR3 rearrangement. For each sample, productive Simpson clonality was calculated as the square root of Simpson's diversity index across productive rearrangements. In its TCRdb copy, this immuneACCESS table keeps in-frame sequences only and misses some clones. Where compared with another copy, unresolved V genes explain less than half of these, and the others have no known cause. V and J calls and clone size are as listed in that table; D and trimming were resolved from the DNA. This sample holds some 150,000 clones; 84% were observed only once. The top ten hold about 5.8% of the sample.

In regard to this clone: It lacks a known antigen. The sample holds no much larger clone one base away, and base qualities are not on file.

Participants in the prospective study were enrolled through a virtual design, were aged about 18 to 89 years, and lived in about 25 United States geographic areas. In the prospective study, cohorts were assigned on the basis of participant-reported clinical history obtained from a screening survey and a study questionnaire. Exposed participants were defined as having been in contact with someone with a PCR-confirmed or clinician-diagnosed COVID-19 case within 2 weeks of study entry. In the prospective study, mobile phlebotomists collected whole blood, serum and a nasopharyngeal or oropharyngeal swab from each participant. Participants in the prospective study had the option to provide additional blood draws and questionnaires over a roughly 2-month period. Before DNA extraction, blood samples from the prospective study were shipped at room temperature or frozen. Taken from the germline V gene, the CDR1 and CDR2 loops are MNHEY and SVGEGT. Taken from cysteine to phenylalanine, the CDR3 has 15 residues. Only the CDR3 region is kept as DNA, spanning 45 bases read in frame from base 1. The germline ends are 14 bases apart after V is trimmed by 5 bases and J by 4 bases.

The rearranged segments are TRBV6-2 or TRBV6-3 and TRBJ2-2; tentative D gene TRBD1, with 6 bases matching. Sample: PBMCs or T cells enriched from blood (not recorded which). The clonotype comes from a woman aged 50 to 65 who had been exposed to COVID-19. In nucleotide form, the sequence is TGTGCCAGCAGTCACAGGGCCGGTAGCACCGGGGAGCTGTTTTTT. It specifies CASSHRAGSTGELFF.